A selection of T cell receptor beta chains follows, all from one sample in a study of post-analysis software for immune sequencing data. TCRdb reprocessed the PCR reads via MiXCR and lists one record per CDR3 protein. The table includes about 460,000 distinct CDR3 sequences, 40% to 55% detected once. Input material: blood. All receptors come from a girl between 5 and 17 years old with multiple sclerosis. Both conserved end residues are part of each CDR3. A D gene is named only where the DNA matches it firmly. Where a row states a size, it is once, few, many or the class of an expanded clone; other rows omit it.

j_gene	abundance	d_gene	v_gene	CDR3aa	CDR3nt
TRBJ2-1	-	TRBD1	TRBV12-3/TRBV12-4	CASRDRVDYNEQFF	TGTGCCAGCAGGGACAGGGTGGACTACAATGAGCAGTTCTTC
TRBJ2-1	-	-	TRBV20-1	CSAQLATSRCNEQFF	TGCAGTGCCCAGTTGGCTACTAGCAGGTGCAATGAGCAGTTCTTC
TRBJ1-2	-	-	TRBV6-4	CASSDSDGPGYGYTF	TGTGCCAGCAGTGACTCGGACGGGCCAGGCTATGGCTACACCTTC
TRBJ2-7	few	TRBD2	TRBV4-1	CASSLAGGRWDDEQYF	TGCGCCAGCAGCCTAGCGGGAGGAAGGTGGGACGACGAGCAGTACTTC
TRBJ1-5	-	TRBD1	TRBV4-1	CASSQILTGYYSNQPQHF	TGCGCCAGCAGCCAGATACTGACAGGGTATTACAGCAATCAGCCCCAGCATTTT
TRBJ2-1	few	-	TRBV7-8	CASSSLLPEQFF	TGTGCCAGCAGCTCCCTCCTACCTGAGCAGTTCTTC
TRBJ2-1	-	-	TRBV7-9	CASSTPSRPYNEQFF	TGTGCCAGCAGCACGCCTAGCAGACCCTACAATGAGCAGTTCTTC
TRBJ2-7	-	-	TRBV12-3/TRBV12-4	CASNLGQGLSPEQCF	TGTGCCAGCAATCTAGGGCAGGGACTCTCTCCCGAGCAGTGCTTC
TRBJ2-1	-	-	TRBV20-1	CSASTGPYNEQFF	TGCAGTGCTAGTACCGGTCCGTACAATGAGCAGTTCTTC
TRBJ1-1	-	TRBD1	TRBV6-5	CASSASGTVRLSAFF	TGTGCCAGCAGTGCCTCCGGGACAGTTAGGCTATCGGCTTTCTTT
TRBJ1-2	-	-	TRBV25-1	CASSEYGPNYGYTF	TGTGCCAGCAGTGAATACGGGCCAAACTATGGCTACACCTTC
TRBJ2-3	few	TRBD1	TRBV20-1	CSARRDRILTDTQYF	TGCAGTGCTAGAAGGGACAGAATACTCACAGATACGCAGTATTTT
TRBJ2-1	-	-	TRBV24-1	CATSDQRDSSYNEQFF	TGTGCCACCAGTGACCAGCGGGACAGCTCCTACAATGAGCAGTTCTTC
TRBJ2-7	-	-	TRBV7-9	CASSEKGGSYEQYF	TGTGCCAGCAGCGAGAAGGGCGGCTCCTACGAGCAGTACTTC
TRBJ1-4	once	TRBD1	TRBV7-9	CASTLTGPYATNEKLFF	TGTGCCAGCACCCTGACAGGGCCGTATGCAACTAATGAAAAACTGTTTTTT
TRBJ2-1	-	TRBD2	TRBV7-9	CAGRDSDEQFF	TGTGCCGGGAGGGATAGTGATGAGCAGTTCTTC
TRBJ2-1	-	TRBD2	TRBV30	CAWSVRLAGESEQFF	TGTGCCTGGAGTGTAAGGCTAGCGGGAGAGAGTGAGCAGTTCTTC
TRBJ2-5	-	-	TRBV9	CASSVRGKETQYF	TGTGCCAGCAGCGTGCGCGGGAAAGAGACCCAGTACTTC
TRBJ1-4	-	TRBD1	TRBV4-1	CASSQPRDRGRTNEKLFF	TGCGCCAGCAGCCAACCCAGGGACAGGGGGCGAACTAATGAAAAACTGTTTTTT
TRBJ2-7	many	TRBD2	TRBV5-1	CASSLGLAGSSYEQYF	TGCGCCAGCAGCTTGGGACTAGCGGGAAGCTCCTACGAGCAGTACTTC
TRBJ2-1	-	TRBD2	TRBV7-3	CASSFGTSGTGQFF	TGTGCCAGCAGCTTCGGGACTAGCGGAACCGGGCAGTTCTTC
TRBJ2-1	-	TRBD2	TRBV7-2	CASSLAWASGANYNEQFF	TGTGCCAGCAGCTTAGCTTGGGCTAGCGGAGCCAATTACAATGAGCAGTTCTTC
TRBJ2-1	-	-	TRBV5-1	CASSKGFGEQFF	TGCGCCAGCAGCAAAGGTTTTGGGGAGCAGTTCTTC
TRBJ2-7	few	-	TRBV4-3	CASSQDRAGSTYEQYF	TGCGCCAGCAGCCAAGATAGGGCGGGGTCGACCTACGAGCAGTACTTC
TRBJ2-3	few	-	TRBV11-3	CASSLRGTDTQYF	TGTGCCAGCAGCTTAAGGGGCACAGATACGCAGTATTTT
TRBJ2-7	few	TRBD2	TRBV2	CASSDKLATSYEQYF	TGTGCCAGCAGTGATAAACTAGCGACCTCCTACGAGCAGTACTTC
TRBJ1-2	-	-	TRBV21-1	CASSKRGTDGYTF	TGTGCCAGCAGCAAACGGGGGACCGATGGCTACACCTTC
TRBJ2-7	-	-	TRBV20-1	CSASSGRMTYEQYF	TGCAGTGCTTCTTCAGGGAGAATGACCTACGAGCAGTACTTC
TRBJ2-3	few	-	TRBV6-6	CASSYSTAGQADTQYF	TGTGCCAGCAGTTACTCGACGGCAGGCCAAGCAGATACGCAGTATTTT
TRBJ2-7	few	-	TRBV7-2	CASSPGGSSYEQYF	TGTGCCAGCAGCCCAGGGGGGAGCTCCTACGAGCAGTACTTC
TRBJ2-1	-	-	TRBV20-1	CSAETYNEQFF	TGCAGTGCCGAGACGTACAATGAGCAGTTCTTC
TRBJ2-7	-	TRBD2	TRBV19	CASSIDYGTSSFYEQYF	TGTGCCAGTAGTATAGACTACGGGACTAGTAGTTTCTACGAGCAGTACTTC
TRBJ1-2	few	-	TRBV29-1	CSVEGFYGYTF	TGCAGCGTTGAAGGATTCTATGGCTACACCTTC
TRBJ2-1	few	-	TRBV7-3	CASSLRWGEQFF	TGTGCCAGCAGCTTACGGTGGGGCGAGCAGTTCTTC
TRBJ1-2	-	TRBD1	TRBV20-1	CSARATAGQGAYGYTF	TGCAGTGCTAGAGCGACGGCAGGACAGGGGGCCTATGGCTACACCTTC
TRBJ2-6	-	-	TRBV30	CAWSVSRGLTGANVLTF	TGTGCCTGGAGTGTATCCAGGGGCCTCACCGGGGCCAACGTCCTGACTTTC
TRBJ2-1	-	-	TRBV27	CASSLDSTGTPYNEQFF	TGTGCCAGCAGTTTGGATTCGACGGGAACCCCCTACAATGAGCAGTTCTTC
TRBJ2-1	-	TRBD1	TRBV7-9	CASSLLGPTGNDEQFF	TGTGCCAGCAGCTTATTGGGCCCGACAGGGAACGATGAGCAGTTCTTC
TRBJ2-7	-	-	TRBV4-2	CASSQDQGEQYF	TGTGCCAGCAGCCAAGATCAGGGGGAGCAGTACTTC
TRBJ2-1	-	TRBD2	TRBV4-3	CASSQDITSGSSYNEQFF	TGCGCCAGCAGCCAAGATATAACTAGCGGGAGCTCCTACAATGAGCAGTTCTTC
TRBJ2-3	-	-	TRBV10-3	CAITREQHTDTQYF	TGTGCCATCACCCGCGAACAGCACACAGATACGCAGTATTTT
TRBJ1-1	-	-	TRBV6-6	CASSLTVSTEAFF	TGTGCCAGCAGTTTAACAGTATCCACTGAAGCTTTCTTT
TRBJ2-3	-	TRBD2	TRBV2	CASRTSTSGGSTDTQYF	TGTGCCAGCAGGACCTCGACTAGCGGAGGTAGCACAGATACGCAGTATTTT
TRBJ2-7	few	-	TRBV5-1	CASSLVRGKGEQYF	TGCGCCAGCAGCTTGGTACGTGGGAAAGGCGAGCAGTACTTC
TRBJ1-2	-	TRBD1	TRBV3-1	CASSPVLRTGGVYTF	TGTGCCAGCAGTCCCGTCTTAAGGACAGGGGGCGTCTACACCTTC
TRBJ2-1	few	TRBD1	TRBV27	CASRPNRGRGAEQFF	TGTGCCAGCAGACCAAACAGGGGGCGCGGGGCTGAGCAGTTCTTC
TRBJ2-7	-	TRBD2	TRBV12-3/TRBV12-4	CASSPRRTSGYEQYF	TGTGCCAGCAGTCCCCGGAGGACTAGCGGCTACGAGCAGTACTTC
TRBJ2-1	once	TRBD2	TRBV4-1	CASGQVTSGVNEQFF	TGCGCCAGCGGCCAAGTTACTAGCGGGGTCAATGAGCAGTTCTTC
TRBJ2-3	-	-	TRBV5-1	CASSLVPGAGSSTDTQYF	TGCGCCAGCAGCTTGGTACCAGGAGCCGGGTCTAGCACAGATACGCAGTATTTT
TRBJ2-3	-	TRBD2	TRBV20-1	CSAQLAGATDTQYF	TGCAGTGCACAACTAGCGGGAGCAACAGATACGCAGTATTTT
TRBJ2-7	-	TRBD2	TRBV27	CASSALTSVYEQYF	TGTGCCAGCAGTGCTCTGACTAGCGTGTACGAGCAGTACTTC
TRBJ2-1	-	-	TRBV6-2/TRBV6-3	CASSNSGDVVSSYNEQFF	TGTGCCAGCAGCAATTCAGGGGATGTAGTAAGCTCCTACAATGAGCAGTTCTTC
TRBJ2-7	-	-	TRBV12-3/TRBV12-4	CASSLASNEQYF	TGTGCCAGCAGTTTAGCGTCCAACGAGCAGTACTTC